The present TCR beta chain was sequenced within a study of blood T cell repertoires in COVID-19 (dated by TCRdb to about 2020). Concerning the study at large: Samples covering the acute and convalescent phases of COVID-19 were provided by collaborators in the United States, Italy and Spain. Sample metadata almost always included a de-identified subject ID, COVID-19 status, age in years and sex. Deeply sampled blood TCRbeta repertoires from subjects exposed to, actively infected with, or recovered from COVID-19 were included in the dataset. Where available, HLA class I and class II types were taken from metadata supplied by the sample provider and were not determined by assay-based typing. Samples came from the ongoing ImmuneRACE study (first 160 participants) plus 1,254 subjects from 6 global collaborators. The prospective study material was composed of cDNA or gDNA derived from T cells, B-cell-depleted T cells, or PBMCs. The repertoires were released in a freely available public database intended as a resource for research on the immune response to SARS-CoV-2. What the study reported, not specific to this receptor: Clinical and demographic metadata were provided uncurated, with the amount varying by source and participant.

TCRbeta CDR3 regions were amplified from genomic DNA using the immunoSEQ Assay, a bias-controlled multiplex PCR. The paper's data handling went like this. Nucleated cell counts per sample were estimated from amplification of reference gene primers within the assay. To quantify the absolute abundance of each unique TCRbeta CDR3 rearrangement, sequence reads were collapsed and filtered. For each sample, productive Simpson clonality was calculated as the square root of Simpson's diversity index over productive rearrangements. As stored in TCRdb, this immuneACCESS dataset retains in-frame rearrangements with V and J assigned. A fraction of the clones does not appear; measured against another copy, unresolved V genes explain less than half of the discrepancy, and the remainder lacks a known reason. V and J calls and clone size come straight from that table; D and trimming were deduced from the DNA. The sample table shows about 220,000 clones, and over 65% are seen once. The ten largest clonotypes hold 3% to 3.5% of the sample.

For CDR1 and CDR2, the germline V gene (reference sequence) lists SGHKS and YYEKEE. The CDR3 starts with the cysteine, ends with the phenylalanine, and has 14 residues. The retained sequence is limited to the CDR3, 42 bases, with the frame set at the first base. The germline ends are 8 bases apart after V is trimmed by 7 bases and J by 0 bases. Participants in the prospective study were enrolled through a virtual design, were aged roughly 18 to 90 years, and lived in roughly 25 United States geographic areas. To assign participants to cohorts, the prospective study relied on clinical history that participants themselves reported in a screening survey and a study questionnaire. Recovered participants in ImmuneRACE Cohort 3 were defined as having two consecutive negative NP/OP PCR tests, clearance from a healthcare professional, or resolution of symptoms. In the prospective study, mobile phlebotomists collected whole blood, serum and a nasopharyngeal or oropharyngeal swab from each participant. Additional blood draws and questionnaires over an approximately two-month period could optionally be provided by prospective study participants. Before DNA extraction, prospective study blood samples were shipped either frozen or at room temperature.

In regard to this clone: No antigen is known for it. No quality values exist for individual bases; no much larger clone is one base distant.

The source material was PBMCs or T cells enriched from blood (not recorded which). Here the chain combines TRBV5-5 and TRBJ2-6; no D gene call is confident. The TCR was taken from a woman aged 60 to 75 who had recovered from COVID-19. The CDR3 protein: CASLTVSGANVLTF. The DNA sequence follows: TGTGCCAGCTTAACGGTCTCTGGGGCCAACGTCCTGACTTTC.